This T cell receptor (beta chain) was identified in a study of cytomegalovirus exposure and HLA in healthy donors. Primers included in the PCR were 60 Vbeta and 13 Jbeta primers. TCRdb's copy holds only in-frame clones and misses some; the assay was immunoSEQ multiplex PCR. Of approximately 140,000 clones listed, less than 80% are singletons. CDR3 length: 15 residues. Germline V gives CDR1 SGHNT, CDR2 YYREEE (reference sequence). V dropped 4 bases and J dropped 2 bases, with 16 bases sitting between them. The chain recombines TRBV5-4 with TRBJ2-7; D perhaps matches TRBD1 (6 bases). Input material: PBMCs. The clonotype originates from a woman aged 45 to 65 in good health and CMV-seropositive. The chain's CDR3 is CASSPGSGQAYEQYF. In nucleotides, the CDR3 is TGTGCCAGCAGCCCGGGCTCGGGACAAGCCTACGAGCAGTACTTC.